Below are 27 T cell receptor beta chains sequenced from a single sample in a study of T cells in women clearing cervical HPV infection. Sequencing used immunoSEQ multiplex PCR; TCRdb keeps in-frame clones, though not all of them. Its table lists 45,000 to 50,000 clones. Sequencing input: blood buffy coat. These TCRs come from a woman between 18 and 75 years old with a cervical HPV16 infection that either progressed to CIN3+ or cleared (not recorded which).

A word on this clone: Sequencing ends 3 residues short of the CDR3 end; the germline J gene provides the rest. The rearrangement uses TRBV7-3 and TRBJ1-2; D remains unclear. Germline loops: CDR1 SGHTA, CDR2 FQGTGA. The CDR3 is 14 residues long. This CDR3 reads CASSPGESWETYTF. The sequenced part of the CDR3 DNA is TGTGCCAGCAGCCCCGGGGAGTCGTGGGAGACC.

Worth noting for this clone: The read terminates 3 residues ahead of where the CDR3 ends, so the germline J gene completes it. The chain joins TRBV6-1 to TRBJ1-2; 10 nucleotides agree with TRBD1. Per the germline V gene, CDR1 is MNHNS and CDR2 is SASEGT. V lost 3 bases, J lost 6 bases, and 4 bases stayed unmatched. CDR3 length: 14 amino acids. Here the CDR3 reads CASSDRDRGDGYTF. CDR3 DNA, as far as it was read: TGTGCCAGCAGTGACCGGGACAGGGGAGATGGC.

A remark on this clone: The read stops 3 residues short of the end of the CDR3; the missing end is completed from the germline J gene. This chain connects TRBV7-2 to TRBJ2-1; 8 bases map to TRBD1. V was clipped by 6 bases and J by 9 bases; unmatched bases: 10. The germline V gene encodes CDR1 SGHTA and CDR2 FQGNSA. CDR3 size: 14 residues. This chain's CDR3 is CASSVRGLSTEQFF. The DNA read from the CDR3 is TGTGCCAGCAGTGTCAGGGGGCTTTCCACTGAG.

As to this clone: The read finishes 3 residues shy of the CDR3 end, and the germline J gene is used to complete it. The V and J genes are TRBV14 and TRBJ2-7; 8 nucleotides match TRBD1. Germline CDR1 SGHDN, CDR2 FVKESK. This CDR3 is built from 14 residues. Trimming at V came to 6 bases and at J to 6 bases, leaving 10 bases not matched to a gene. The CDR3 DNA, read in part, is TGTGCCAGCAGACGGCAGGGGGCCGCCGGCGAG. As protein: CASRRQGAAGE. From start to end, the CDR3 is CASRRQGAAGEQYF. Together with reference TRBV14 and TRBJ2-7, the CDR3 gives the full variable domain: EAGVTQFPSHSVIEKGQTVTLRCDPISGHDNLYWYRRVMGKEIKFLLHFVKESKQDESGMPNNRFLAERTGGTYSTLKVQPAELEDSGVYFCASRRQGAAGEQYFGPGTRLTVT.

A note on this clone: The read finishes 3 residues shy of the CDR3 end, and the germline J gene is used to complete it. This chain links TRBV5-1 with TRBJ2-7, with 7 positions matching TRBD2. Germline V gene sequence: CDR1 SGHRS, CDR2 YFSETQ. CDR3 length equals 16 residues. Trimming took 0 bases from V and 1 from J; bases not matched to a gene: 7. This chain's CDR3 is CASSLARLADSYEQYF. CDR3 DNA (partial): TGCGCCAGCAGCTTGGCTCGCCTAGCGGATTCCTACGAG. Combining the CDR3 with reference TRBV5-1 and TRBJ2-7 gives the whole variable domain KAGVTQTPRYLIKTRGQQVTLSCSPISGHRSVSWYQQTPGQGLQFLFEYFSETQRNKGNFPGRFSGRQFSNSRSEMNVSTLELGDSALYLCASSLARLADSYEQYFGPGTRLTVT.

As for this clone: The CDR3 is cut off 3 residues early in the read; its end comes from the germline J gene. The sample has other DNA sequences that encode this CDR3 too. The chain employs TRBV18 and TRBJ2-1; no definite D call. The CDR3 totals 16 residues. Trimming cost V 3 bases and J 2 bases, with 14 bases left between them. Germline CDR1 KGHSH, CDR2 LQKENI. The CDR3 is CASSPEPMFPYNEQFF. The CDR3 bases that were read are TGTGCCAGCTCACCCGAGCCGATGTTTCCCTACAATGAG.

The DNA read from the CDR3 is TGCAGTGCTCTCGGGGGACTAACTGCGGGTGAG. This sequence encodes CSALGGLTAGE. The full CDR3 protein is CSALGGLTAGEQFF. The chain is built from TRBV20-1 and TRBJ2-1; 7 bases map to TRBD2. Sequencing ends 3 residues short of the CDR3 end; the germline J gene provides the rest. The J segment lost 9 bases and the V segment lost 5 bases, leaving 13 bases of the junction unmatched. Germline CDR1 reads DFQATT; CDR2 reads SNEGSKA (reference sequence). This CDR3 has 14 residues.

As to this clone: The CDR3 end lies 3 residues beyond the end of the read and is filled in from the germline J gene. The chain couples TRBV10-2 to TRBJ1-6; D is possibly TRBD1 (5 bases). Trimming left V 8 bases short and J 5 bases short, with 7 bases between. The CDR3 consists of 12 residues. Germline V lookup: CDR1 WSHSY, CDR2 SAAADI. The CDR3 sequence: CASGADNSPLHF. The part of the CDR3 DNA that was read is TGCGCCAGCGGGGCGGATAATTCACCC.

Worth noting for this clone: The read is 3 residues too short to cover the CDR3 end, so that end is filled in from the germline J gene. The chain combines TRBV7-9 with TRBJ2-4, with 8 bases that match TRBD1. The germline V gene encodes CDR1 SEHNR and CDR2 FQNEAQ (reference sequence). CDR3 length equals 15 residues. Here the CDR3 reads CASSSAGQGDYGQYF. The DNA read from the CDR3 is TGTGCCAGCAGCTCCGCCGGACAGGGCGACTATGGT.

CDR3 loop: CAWSPGNLPHEQYF. The part of the CDR3 DNA that was read is TGTGCCTGGAGTCCGGGGAACCTACCCCACGAG. The V call is TRBV30, the J call TRBJ2-7; D is perhaps TRBD2 (5 bases). The read ends 3 residues before the CDR3 terminus; that terminus is restored from the germline J gene. Germline-derived CDR1 and CDR2 are GTSNPN and SVGIG (reference sequence). The length of the CDR3 is 14 residues. V dropped 2 bases and J dropped 5 bases, with 16 bases sitting between them.

A note on this clone: Read coverage stops 3 residues before the CDR3 terminus; the germline J gene supplies the remainder. The chain uses TRBV7-9 and TRBJ1-1, with 7 positions matching TRBD1. The CDR3 loop spans 14 amino acids. Germline CDR1 and CDR2: SEHNR and FQNEAQ (reference sequence). Trimming removed 5 bases from V and 6 bases from J; junction bases left unmatched: 9. The CDR3 loop is CASSQTETGPEAFF. The part of the CDR3 DNA that was read is TGTGCCAGCAGCCAGACAGAGACAGGGCCTGAA. The full variable domain, in which reference TRBV7-9 and TRBJ1-1 provide the parts outside the CDR3, is DTGVSQNPRHKITKRGQNVTFRCDPISEHNRLYWYRQTLGQGPEFLTYFQNEAQLEKSRLLSDRFSAERPKGSFSTLEIQRTEQGDSAMYLCASSQTETGPEAFFGQGTRLTVV.

Worth noting for this clone: The read terminates 3 residues ahead of where the CDR3 ends, so the germline J gene completes it. J is TRBJ2-6 and V is TRBV7-3; unclear D gene. Germline CDR1 SGHTA, CDR2 FQGTGA. V shed 5 bases and J shed 0 bases, with 11 bases lying between them. The CDR3 is 16 amino acids. The CDR3 DNA, read in part, is TGTGCCAGCAGCCTATCTCCCCACTCTGGGGCCAACGTC. It translates to CASSLSPHSGANV. The CDR3 in its entirety is CASSLSPHSGANVLTF.

Concerning this clone itself: From the germline J gene comes the end of the CDR3, since the read stops 3 residues before it. The chain joins TRBV7-6 to TRBJ2-7, with TRBD1 matching 8 bases. CDR3 length equals 15 residues. The junction had 5 bases not matched to a gene; V was cut back by 4 bases and J by 0 bases. The germline V gene encodes CDR1 SGHVS and CDR2 FNYEAQ. CDR3 bases read: TGTGCCAGCAGCTCCGAACAGGGGGACTCCTACGAG. It is translated as CASSSEQGDSYE. In full, the CDR3 is CASSSEQGDSYEQYF.

Comments on this clone: The read halts 3 residues ahead of the CDR3 end, with the missing end drawn from the germline J gene. The V call is TRBV7-2, the J call TRBJ2-1, with TRBD1 as a possible D gene (5 bases). The V end was cut by 3 bases, the J end by 1 base, with 10 bases between. The CDR3 loop spans 15 amino acids. Germline CDR1 SGHTA, CDR2 FQGNSA. The CDR3 sequence is CASSFRRGSYNEQFF. Incomplete CDR3 DNA: TGTGCCAGCAGCTTTAGAAGGGGATCCTACAATGAG.

A word on this clone: From the germline J gene comes the end of the CDR3, since the read stops 3 residues before it. V is TRBV20-1 and J is TRBJ2-1; possible D gene TRBD1, 5 bases. The V gene's germline CDR1 is DFQATT and CDR2 SNEGSKA (reference sequence). CDR3 length: 14 amino acids. V was pared by 3 bases and J by 5 bases, with 14 bases between. The CDR3 DNA, read in part, is TGCAGTGCTAGTCAGGGTCTCCCAAACAATGAG. Residues: CSASQGLPNNE. The full CDR3 reads CSASQGLPNNEQFF.

As regards this clone: The DNA ends 3 residues before the CDR3 does, and the rest of the CDR3 is filled in from the germline J gene. The chain carries TRBV24-1 and TRBJ1-5, with a tentative D call TRBD1 (5 bases). V was shortened by 2 bases and J by 5 bases, with 9 bases between the two germline ends. From germline, CDR1 is KGHDR and CDR2 SFDVKD. There are 14 residues in the CDR3. The DNA read from the CDR3 is TGTGCCACCAGTGATTGGGTCAGGGATCAGCCC. As protein: CATSDWVRDQP. The whole CDR3 reads CATSDWVRDQPQHF.

Note on this clone: The sequenced fragment ends 3 residues before the CDR3 boundary, so the rest is inferred from the germline J gene. This rearrangement joins TRBV7-3 to TRBJ2-3, with 9 bases matching TRBD2. The CDR3 contains 14 residues. Germline V gene lookup returns CDR1 SGHTA and CDR2 FQGTGA. J lost 6 bases, V lost 3 bases, and 4 bases had no gene match. CDR3 bases read: TGTGCCAGCAGCTTGCTAGCGGGGAGTGATACG. Its translation: CASSLLAGSDT. The CDR3 in its entirety is CASSLLAGSDTQYF. The full variable domain, rest sourced from reference TRBV7-3 and TRBJ2-3, is GAGVSQTPSNKVTEKGKYVELRCDPISGHTALYWYRQSLGQGPEFLIYFQGTGAADDSGLPNDRFFAVRPEGSVSTLKIQRTERGDSAVYLCASSLLAGSDTQYFGPGTRLTVL.

With regard to this clone: Sequencing ends 3 residues short of the CDR3 end; the germline J gene provides the rest. The rearrangement links TRBV29-1 to TRBJ1-4; TRBD1 aligns across 12 bases. Losses at the gene ends were 4 bases for V and 7 bases for J; bases not matched to a gene: 4. The CDR3 covers 14 residues. CDR1 is SQVTM and CDR2 is ANQGSEA in the germline V gene. The CDR3 loop is CSVGGTGGFEKLFF. The CDR3 bases that were read are TGCAGCGTTGGCGGGACAGGGGGCTTTGAAAAA.

Of note for this clone: The DNA ends 3 residues before the CDR3 does, and the rest of the CDR3 is filled in from the germline J gene. The chain combines TRBV2 with TRBJ1-1; 7 bases align to TRBD1. Germline V gene sequence: CDR1 SNHLY, CDR2 FYNNEI. This CDR3 is 14 amino acids long. With V trimmed by 3 bases and J by 1 base, 2 bases remained unmatched. CDR3 DNA (partial): TGTGCCAGCAGTGAGCAGGGGGAGAACACTGAA. It yields the protein CASSEQGENTE. The entire CDR3 sequence reads CASSEQGENTEAFF.

CDR3 bases read: TGTGCCAGCAGCCAAGATTGGGGCTCCAACCGAGGCACAGATACG. Amino acids: CASSQDWGSNRGTDT. The whole CDR3 protein is CASSQDWGSNRGTDTQYF. The chain has TRBV14 and TRBJ2-3, with D possibly being TRBD1 (5 bases). The CDR3 end is not reached by the read, which stops 3 residues before it; the germline J gene fills it in. The V gene's germline CDR1 is SGHDN and CDR2 FVKESK. Trimming took off 0 bases at V and 1 base at J, with 17 bases between the two ends. The CDR3 runs 18 residues.

In the case of this clone: The CDR3 end lies 3 residues beyond the end of the read and is filled in from the germline J gene. The chain couples TRBV30 to TRBJ2-7, with a weak D call TRBD2 (6 bases). Per germline, CDR1 GTSNPN and CDR2 SVGIG (reference sequence). This CDR3 contains 15 residues. V was trimmed by 5 bases and J by 1 base, leaving 18 bases between them. The CDR3 here is CAWRVGLGGSYEQYF. The covered CDR3 bases are TGTGCCTGGCGAGTCGGATTGGGGGGATCCTACGAG. Variable domain in full (rest from reference TRBV30 and TRBJ2-7): SQTIHQWPATLVQPVGSPLSLECTVEGTSNPNLYWYRQAAGRGLQLLFYSVGIGQISSEVPQNLSASRPQDRQFILSSKKLLLSDSGFYLCAWRVGLGGSYEQYFGPGTRLTVT.

In the case of this clone: The read ends 3 residues shy of where the CDR3 ends; the end is completed using the germline J gene. The J gene is TRBJ1-1, the V gene TRBV7-3; no clear D. CDR3 length: 14 amino acids. Trimming took off 5 bases at V and 0 bases at J, with 10 bases between the two ends. Germline loops: CDR1 SGHTA, CDR2 FQGTGA. The sequenced CDR3 bases are TGTGCCAGCAGCCCCTCTAGTTTGAACACTGAA. Protein: CASSPSSLNTE. The entire CDR3 protein reads CASSPSSLNTEAFF.

On this clone: With the read ending 3 residues before the CDR3 end, the germline J gene is used to fill in that end. The chain employs TRBV7-9 and TRBJ1-2, with a possible D match to TRBD1 (5 bases). Per germline, CDR1 SEHNR and CDR2 FQNEAQ (reference sequence). This CDR3 spans 14 amino acids. V dropped 5 bases and J dropped 3 bases, with 13 bases sitting between them. The CDR3 sequence: CASSLRGVDYGYTF. CDR3 DNA (partial): TGTGCCAGCAGCCTCCGAGGGGTAGACTATGGC.

About this clone itself: The read finishes 3 residues shy of the CDR3 end, and the germline J gene is used to complete it. This chain uses TRBV30 with TRBJ2-7, with D possibly TRBD1 on 6 matching bases. Trimming stripped 2 bases from V and 6 bases from J, with 14 bases between. CDR1 and CDR2 (germline): GTSNPN, SVGIG (reference sequence). CDR3 length equals 13 residues. The CDR3 is CAWSQSVGGEQYF. The DNA read from the CDR3 is TGTGCCTGGAGTCAAAGCGTAGGGGGCGAG.

As concerns this clone: The read stops 3 residues short of the end of the CDR3; the missing end is completed from the germline J gene. The rearrangement uses TRBV7-2 and TRBJ1-3; D remains unclear. Germline V CDR1 and CDR2: SGHTA, FQGNSA. Trimming stripped 1 base from V and 4 bases from J, with 11 bases between. The CDR3 runs 15 residues. CDR3 bases read: TGTGCCAGCAGCTTAGGTCCCAACAACGGAAACACC. Translated: CASSLGPNNGNT. The entire CDR3 reads CASSLGPNNGNTIYF.

The CDR3 sequence: CANIGLLRDTSGEQYF. The sequenced part of the CDR3 DNA is TGTGCCAACATAGGCCTACTTCGCGACACCTCAGGCGAG. The chain employs TRBV2 and TRBJ2-7; no clear D gene. The sequenced fragment ends 3 residues before the CDR3 boundary, so the rest is inferred from the germline J gene. V dropped 10 bases and J dropped 6 bases, with 28 bases sitting between them. Germline CDR1 is SNHLY and CDR2 is FYNNEI. This CDR3 contains 16 residues. The whole variable domain, remainder taken from reference TRBV2 and TRBJ2-7, is EPEVTQTPSHQVTQMGQEVILRCVPISNHLYFYWYRQILGQKVEFLVSFYNNEISEKSEIFDDQFSVERPDGSNFTLKIRSTKLEDSAMYFCANIGLLRDTSGEQYFGPGTRLTVT.

As concerns this clone: The read terminates 3 residues before the CDR3 end, so the remaining end is supplied by the germline J gene. The chain is built from TRBV5-4 and TRBJ2-3; 12 bases line up with TRBD2. The CDR3 is 16 residues long. The ends lost 3 bases at V and 5 bases at J; junction bases unmatched: 7. Germline lookup yields CDR1 SGHNT and CDR2 YYREEE (reference sequence). The CDR3 DNA, read in part, is TGTGCCAGCAGCTCCGCCACTAGCGGGGGGCTAGATACG. Amino acids: CASSSATSGGLDT. The whole CDR3 sequence is CASSSATSGGLDTQYF.